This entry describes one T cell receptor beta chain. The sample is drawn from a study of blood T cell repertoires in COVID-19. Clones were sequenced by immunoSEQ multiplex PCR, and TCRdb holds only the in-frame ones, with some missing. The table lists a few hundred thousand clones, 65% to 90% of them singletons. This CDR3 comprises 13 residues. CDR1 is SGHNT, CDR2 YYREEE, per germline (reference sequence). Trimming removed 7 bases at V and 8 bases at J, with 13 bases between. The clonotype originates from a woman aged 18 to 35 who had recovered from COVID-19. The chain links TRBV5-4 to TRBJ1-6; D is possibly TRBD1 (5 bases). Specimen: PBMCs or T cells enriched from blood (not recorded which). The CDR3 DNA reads TGTGCCAGCCGGGGGGAGGGGCATTCACCCCTCCACTTT. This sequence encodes CASRGEGHSPLHF.